Following are 22 T cell receptor beta chains from one sample sequenced in a study of naive and memory T cell subsets (dated by TCRdb to about 2017). Libraries came from UMI-ligation and nested PCR. The sequencer listed for this sample is Illumina MiSeq. An equimolar mix of two oligonucleotides covering both TRBC1 and TRBC2 was used as the beta constant-region primer. The ligated cDNA went through four rounds of PCR with nested alpha and beta constant-region primers together with the SP2 primer. The public reads were reprocessed in TCRdb via fastp at Q25 and MiXCR, keeping in-frame beta chains. CDR3 protein duplicates are merged, each entry listing the most common genes and DNA. Present in this sample are approximately 80,000 distinct CDR3 sequences, roughly 9.3% of which were seen just once. Of the sample, 1.2% falls within the top ten clones. Specimen: naive CD8+ T cells from blood. What the cell subset or site label conveys for this sample: naive T cells, CD45RA high CD27+. The receptors derive from a human donor in good health.

The sample holds many counts of this clonotype. V and J are TRBV27 and TRBJ1-1; 9 nucleotides agree with TRBD1. The junction had 6 bases not matched to a gene; V was cut back by 4 bases and J by 3 bases. Germline CDR1 reads MNHEY; CDR2 reads SMNVEV (reference sequence). The CDR3 covers 15 residues. CDR3 DNA: TGTGCCAGCAGTTCCCTCGGGACAGGGCACACTGAAGCTTTCTTT. Amino acids: CASSSLGTGHTEAFF.

The rearrangement links TRBV6-2 or TRBV6-3 to TRBJ2-4; 10 positions match TRBD2. The germline CDR1 and CDR2 sequences are MNHEY and SVGEGT. With 2 bases clipped from V and 15 bases from J, the junction kept 10 bases outside the gene matches. The CDR3 extends over 14 amino acids. In nucleotides, the CDR3 is TGTGCCAGCAGTTACAGGCTAGCGGGAGATTCTTGGTACTTC. Amino acid sequence: CASSYRLAGDSWYF.

This clonotype came up many times. This chain joins TRBV4-2 and TRBJ1-5, with D unclear. Trimming removed 0 bases from V and 3 bases from J, with 9 bases in between. The CDR3 covers 15 residues. Germline V gives CDR1 LGHNA, CDR2 YNFKEQ. As DNA, the CDR3 is TGTGCCAGCAGCCAAGATGTGGGCCTCAATCAGCCCCAGCATTTT. Its protein product is CASSQDVGLNQPQHF.

This clonotype was recorded at least ten times. The chain links TRBV6-6 to TRBJ1-5; D might be TRBD1 (5 bases). Trimming took 5 bases from V and 4 from J, leaving 15 bases between them. Germline V CDR1 and CDR2: MNHNY, SVGAGI (reference sequence). The CDR3 runs 15 residues. The CDR3: CASSPTGKANQPQHF. As DNA, the CDR3 is TGTGCCAGCAGTCCAACAGGAAAGGCAAATCAGCCCCAGCATTTT.

This clonotype was recorded many times. V is TRBV27 and J is TRBJ2-3; the match to TRBD2 covers 10 bases. Germline assignment: CDR1 MNHEY and CDR2 SMNVEV (reference sequence). The length of the CDR3 is 16 residues. Trimming removed 5 bases from V and 0 bases from J; junction bases left unmatched: 5. The CDR3 sequence: CASSPGLAISTDTQYF. Here the CDR3 DNA reads TGTGCCAGCAGTCCGGGACTAGCGATTAGCACAGATACGCAGTATTTT.

Of note for this clonotype: The junction shows a germline mismatch at one end, possibly a read error. V is TRBV4-1 and J is TRBJ2-7, with no clear D. The CDR3 is made up of 11 amino acids. Germline V gene data show CDR1 as MGHRA and CDR2 as YSYEKL. The CDR3 loop reads CAISQGAEQYF. For the CDR3, the DNA is TGCGCCATCAGCCAAGGAGCGGAGCAGTACTTC.

This chain links TRBV20-1 with TRBJ2-1; 11 nucleotides align to TRBD2. The CDR3 covers 14 residues. V lost 6 bases to trimming and J lost 5 bases; unmatched junction nucleotides: 6. Germline lookup yields CDR1 DFQATT and CDR2 SNEGSKA (reference sequence). The CDR3 DNA sequence: TGCAGTGCCACCGGGACTAGCGGTAACAATGAGCAGTTCTTC. Its translation: CSATGTSGNNEQFF.

This clonotype occurred many times. The CDR3 nucleotides read TGCAGTGCTAGAGACCAGGGGCGTCCGTACAATGAGCAGTTCTTC. It is translated as CSARDQGRPYNEQFF. The chain uses TRBV20-1 and TRBJ2-1; TRBD1 might be the D (6 bases). Trimming removed 0 bases from V and 4 bases from J, with 13 bases in between. Germline V gives CDR1 DFQATT, CDR2 SNEGSKA (reference sequence). This CDR3 has 15 amino acids.

This clonotype was observed at least ten times. The chain couples TRBV4-1 to TRBJ2-3; D is unclear. CDR1 and CDR2 (germline): MGHRA, YSYEKL. V was cut by 0 bases and J by 1 base, with 8 bases left in between. The length of the CDR3 is 15 residues. This CDR3 is CASSQDSRRTDTQYF. In DNA, the CDR3 is TGCGCCAGCAGCCAAGATAGTCGCCGCACAGATACGCAGTATTTT.

Many counts were recorded for this clonotype. The chain links TRBV28 to TRBJ2-1, with 8 bases matching TRBD2. The V and J ends lost 3 bases and 7 bases, in that order; junction bases with no gene match: 8. The CDR3 has 15 amino acids. The germline V gene has CDR1 MDHEN and CDR2 SYDVKM. The CDR3 reads CASSLPGTSDNEQFF. In DNA, the CDR3 is TGTGCCAGCAGTTTGCCCGGGACTAGTGATAATGAGCAGTTCTTC.

The chain combines TRBV27 with TRBJ2-7, with 7 positions matching TRBD2. The CDR3 spans 13 residues. V was pared by 6 bases and J by 5 bases, with 7 bases of the junction left unmatched. Per germline, CDR1 MNHEY and CDR2 SMNVEV (reference sequence). The CDR3 is CASSPGLENEQYF. DNA of the CDR3: TGTGCCAGCAGCCCAGGACTAGAGAACGAGCAGTACTTC.

V is TRBV10-1 and J is TRBJ1-1; a weak D match, TRBD1 (5 bases). V shed 0 bases and J shed 1 base, with 12 bases lying between them. Germline loops: CDR1 WNHNN, CDR2 SYGVQD (reference sequence). This CDR3 is built from 16 residues. This CDR3 reads CASSESGRLQNTEAFF. CDR3 DNA: TGCGCCAGCAGTGAGTCGGGACGGCTGCAGAACACTGAAGCTTTCTTT.

This clonotype was observed a handful of times. The chain uses TRBV7-9 and TRBJ2-3; 10 bases map to TRBD2. The CDR3 runs to 17 residues. The germline gives CDR1 SEHNR, CDR2 FQNEAQ (reference sequence). V lost 4 bases, J lost 4 bases, and 11 bases stayed unmatched. The CDR3 loop is CASSSPQEREGADTQYF. The CDR3 DNA is TGTGCCAGCAGCTCCCCCCAGGAGCGGGAGGGGGCAGATACGCAGTATTTT.

CDR3 DNA: TGTGCCAGCAGCCAAGGGACAAGGTTGTTGGCCTACGAGCAGTACTTC. This gives the protein CASSQGTRLLAYEQYF. The chain uses TRBV14 and TRBJ2-7; D may be TRBD1 (5 bases). Germline loops: CDR1 SGHDN, CDR2 FVKESK. The CDR3 length is 16 residues. V was shortened by 1 base and J by 2 bases, with 15 bases between the two germline ends.

This clonotype has a count of ten or more. The rearrangement uses TRBV7-2 and TRBJ2-1, with TRBD2 matching 10 bases. The junction had 11 bases not matched to a gene; V was cut back by 4 bases and J by 8 bases. Germline CDR1 and CDR2: SGHTA and FQGNSA. CDR3 length: 16 amino acids. CDR3 loop: CASSSVSSGSSHEQFF. The CDR3 DNA follows: TGTGCCAGCAGCTCTGTCTCTAGCGGGAGCTCGCATGAGCAGTTCTTC.

This clonotype was observed many times. The chain recombines TRBV29-1 with TRBJ2-1; perhaps TRBD2 as D (6 bases). The V end was cut by 0 bases, the J end by 1 base, with 13 bases between. In germline, CDR1 is SQVTM, CDR2 ANQGSEA. The CDR3 is 16 amino acids. CDR3 bases: TGCAGCGTTGAAGATCTTCATGGGGGGTCCTACAATGAGCAGTTCTTC. Amino acid sequence: CSVEDLHGGSYNEQFF.

This chain joins TRBV12-5 and TRBJ1-1; D is ambiguous. Looked up from germline, CDR1 is LGHNT and CDR2 is FRNRAP. The length of the CDR3 is 12 residues. V lost 3 bases to trimming and J lost 5 bases, with 7 bases between them. Here the CDR3 reads CASGFPGTEAFF. Written as DNA, the CDR3 is TGTGCTAGTGGTTTCCCGGGGACTGAAGCTTTCTTT.

Ten or more counts support this clonotype. J is TRBJ2-3 and V is TRBV5-1; 9 nucleotides match TRBD2. V lost 3 bases and J lost 6; bases outside the gene matches: 5. Germline values: CDR1 SGHRS, CDR2 YFSETQ. The CDR3 sequence is 14 residues long. CDR3 bases: TGCGCCAGCAGCTCTAGCGGGAATCTGGATACGCAGTATTTT. The encoded protein is CASSSSGNLDTQYF.

The J gene is TRBJ2-3, the V gene TRBV5-4, with D possibly matching TRBD2 (6 bases). The CDR3 covers 16 residues. Trimming cost V 1 base and J 0 bases, with 12 bases left between them. The V gene's germline CDR1 is SGHNT and CDR2 YYREEE (reference sequence). The CDR3: CASSLMSGESTDTQYF. The CDR3 region has the DNA TGTGCCAGCAGCTTGATGTCGGGAGAAAGCACAGATACGCAGTATTTT.

This clonotype came up once. The chain links TRBV28 to TRBJ1-5; D not certain. This CDR3 is 15 amino acids long. Germline assignment: CDR1 MDHEN and CDR2 SYDVKM. Between the trimmed V and J ends, which lost 7 bases and 6 bases, there was a span of 19 bases. CDR3 nucleotides: TGTGCCAGCACTTTCCTGGAGGGTTGGGGTCAGCCCCAGCATTTT. Amino acids: CASTFLEGWGQPQHF.

The chain combines TRBV27 with TRBJ1-1; D might be TRBD1 (5 bases). The CDR3 totals 13 residues. Germline loops: CDR1 MNHEY, CDR2 SMNVEV (reference sequence). Trimming cost V 2 bases and J 6 bases, with 10 bases left between them. This CDR3 reads CASSLGASAEAFF. CDR3 in DNA: TGTGCCAGCAGTTTAGGGGCCAGTGCTGAAGCTTTCTTT.

This clonotype was observed a few times. The J gene is TRBJ2-1, the V gene TRBV7-2; 8 bases match TRBD2. The CDR3 loop spans 17 amino acids. Germline CDR1 is SGHTA and CDR2 is FQGNSA. Germline trimming cut 1 base from V and 5 bases from J; bases unmatched to any gene: 10. The CDR3 protein is CASSLGLTSGINNEQFF. CDR3 DNA sequence: TGTGCCAGCAGCTTAGGCCTTACTAGCGGAATAAACAATGAGCAGTTCTTC. Variable domain in full (rest from reference TRBV7-2 and TRBJ2-1): GAGVSQSPSNKVTEKGKDVELRCDPISGHTALYWYRQSLGQGLEFLIYFQGNSAPDKSGLPSDRFSAERTGGSVSTLTIQRTQQEDSAVYLCASSLGLTSGINNEQFFGPGTRLTVL.